This T cell receptor (beta chain) is drawn from a study of blood T cell repertoires in COVID-19. In the study overall: Acute and convalescent COVID-19 samples came from the United States, Italy and Spain. PBMCs, B-cell-depleted T cells, or T cells provided the cDNA or gDNA that made up the material.

How the authors handled the data: Amplifying reference gene primers gave estimates of nucleated cell counts. Assay used: immunoSEQ multiplex PCR; TCRdb lists only in-frame clones, some missing. Clone size and V and J calls were adopted from that table, with D and trimming inferred from the DNA. The sample shows under 300,000 clones, 70% to 90% of them seen only once. Germline V gene sequence: CDR1 MRHNA, CDR2 SNTAGT. This CDR3 spans 14 amino acids. Trimming took 7 bases from V and 8 from J, leaving 15 bases between them. The receptor was derived from a man aged 18 to 29 with active or convalescent COVID-19. The rearrangement joins TRBV6-4 to TRBJ2-6; possible D gene TRBD1, 5 bases. Source material: peripheral blood. DNA for the CDR3: TGTGCCAGCAAGCGAGAAAGGGGTTCCAACGTCCTGACTTTC. This gives the protein CASKRERGSNVLTF.